These 22 T cell receptor beta chains were all obtained from the same sample, sequenced in a study of Tregs in tolerant kidney transplant recipients. The data were produced by immunoSEQ multiplex PCR, yet TCRdb's version contains in-frame clones alone and is incomplete. The table has about 87,000 clones, approximately 93% seen once; the top ten hold 0.46%. This material consisted of CD4+ T cells from blood, taken before the transplant. The receptor set was obtained from a human donor who received a combined kidney and bone marrow transplant.

This clone was picked up a small number of times. J is TRBJ1-3 and V is TRBV4-3; D is unresolved. Germline V lookup: CDR1 LGHNA, CDR2 YSLEER. This CDR3 region has 14 residues. The ends were cut back, 1 base at V and 9 bases at J, with 13 bases in the middle. For the CDR3, the DNA is TGCGCCAGCAGCCAAGTCCTACGTCGAAGCACCATATATTTT. Residues: CASSQVLRRSTIYF.

This clone has just one count. V gene TRBV18 combines with J gene TRBJ1-2, with TRBD1 matching over 8 bases. V was pared by 0 bases and J by 4 bases, with 4 bases of the junction left unmatched. The CDR3 extends over 15 amino acids. CDR1 is KGHSH, CDR2 LQKENI, per germline. This CDR3 reads CASSPPDREFYGYTF. The CDR3 DNA reads TGTGCCAGCTCACCACCGGACAGGGAGTTCTATGGCTACACCTTC. The variable domain in full, with the rest retrieved from reference TRBV18 and TRBJ1-2, is NAGVMQNPRHLVRRRGQEARLRCSPMKGHSHVYWYRQLPEEGLKFMVYLQKENIIDESGMPKERFSAEFPKEGPSILRIQQVVRGDSAAYFCASSPPDREFYGYTFGSGTRLTVV.

The rearrangement uses TRBV15 and TRBJ2-7, with D possibly being TRBD2 (6 bases). In germline, CDR1 is LNHNV, CDR2 YYDKDF (reference sequence). The CDR3 covers 17 residues. With 3 bases removed from V and 6 bases from J, the gap between germline ends came to 24 bases. The CDR3 region is CATSRTSLNLRGGEQYF. CDR3 bases: TGTGCCACCAGCAGGACTAGTCTAAACTTACGGGGAGGCGAGCAGTACTTC. The whole variable domain, filled in from reference TRBV15 and TRBJ2-7, reads DAMVIQNPRYQVTQFGKPVTLSCSQTLNHNVMYWYQQKSSQAPKLLFHYYDKDFNNEADTPDNFQSRRPNTSFCFLDIRSPGLGDTAMYLCATSRTSLNLRGGEQYFGPGTRLTVT.

This chain links TRBV5-4 with TRBJ1-1; D perhaps matches TRBD1 (5 bases). The CDR3 runs 10 residues. V lost 7 bases and J lost 7, with 8 bases in between. Germline V gene lookup returns CDR1 SGHNT and CDR2 YYREEE (reference sequence). The CDR3 loop is CASGGGEAFF. For the CDR3, the DNA is TGTGCCAGCGGGGGAGGTGAAGCTTTCTTT. Filled out from reference TRBV5-4 and TRBJ1-1, the complete variable domain reads ETGVTQSPTHLIKTRGQQVTLRCSSQSGHNTVSWYQQALGQGPQFIFQYYREEENGRGNFPPRFSGLQFPNYSSELNVNALELDDSALYLCASGGGEAFFGQGTRLTVV.

The V call is TRBV11-3, the J call TRBJ2-2; 10 nucleotides align to TRBD2. CDR1 and CDR2 (germline): SGHNT, YENEEA. The CDR3 consists of 15 residues. The V segment lost 5 bases and the J segment 4 bases; nucleotides outside the gene matches: 4. Here the CDR3 reads CASSAGTSVTGELFF. CDR3 DNA: TGTGCCAGCAGCGCCGGGACTAGCGTCACCGGGGAGCTGTTTTTT.

The V gene is TRBV5-4, the J gene TRBJ2-2; D not resolved. Germline V gene data show CDR1 as SGHNT and CDR2 as YYREEE (reference sequence). V was cut by 6 bases and J by 2 bases, with 8 bases left in between. This CDR3 comprises 13 residues. As DNA, the CDR3 is TGTGCCAGCAACTACCCTAACACCGGGGAGCTGTTTTTT. Protein: CASNYPNTGELFF.

Points on this clone: This sample includes further DNA sequences coding for the same CDR3. The V call is TRBV15, the J call TRBJ1-6; unclear D gene. Trimming took off 5 bases at V and 7 bases at J, with 15 bases between the two ends. CDR1 is LNHNV and CDR2 is YYDKDF in the germline V gene (reference sequence). The CDR3 spans 15 residues. Here the CDR3 reads CATSPREVPNSPLHF. CDR3 in DNA: TGTGCCACCAGCCCCCGGGAGGTCCCAAATTCACCCCTCCACTTT.

V and J are TRBV10-3 and TRBJ2-7, with D maybe TRBD2 (5 bases). The CDR3 spans 14 residues. Germline assignment: CDR1 ENHRY and CDR2 SYGVKD. Trimming removed 0 bases at V and 2 bases at J, with 8 bases between. CDR3 in DNA: TGTGCCATCAGTGAGTCGGGGAGTCCCTACGAGCAGTACTTC. Its translation: CAISESGSPYEQYF.

This chain uses TRBV5-4 with TRBJ2-5; TRBD1 agrees at 7 bases. Germline values: CDR1 SGHNT, CDR2 YYREEE (reference sequence). The length of the CDR3 is 15 residues. After removal of 1 base from V and 5 bases from J, the junction contained 8 bases not matched to a gene. CDR3 coding DNA: TGTGCCAGCAGCTTGTCTGTTGACAGGGTGGAGACCCAGTACTTC. Residues: CASSLSVDRVETQYF.

The chain recombines TRBV27 with TRBJ1-2; D not resolved. Germline loops: CDR1 MNHEY, CDR2 SMNVEV (reference sequence). The CDR3 spans 14 residues. V lost 3 bases and J 8 bases, leaving 16 bases between the germline ends. In nucleotides, the CDR3 is TGTGCCAGCAGTTTCTCGGACGTAAGAGGGGGCTACACCTTC. This translates into CASSFSDVRGGYTF.

The V call is TRBV6-6, the J call TRBJ2-5; unclear D gene. Germline CDR1 is MNHNY and CDR2 is SVGAGI (reference sequence). The CDR3 loop spans 12 amino acids. V lost 5 bases, J lost 4 bases, and 8 bases lay in between. CDR3 bases: TGTGCCAGCAGTGCCAGAGGAGAGACCCAGTACTTC. As protein: CASSARGETQYF.

As regards this clone: One end of the junction varies from germline; a read error may be responsible. The V and J genes are TRBV7-2 and TRBJ1-4; possible D gene TRBD1, 6 bases. Germline-derived CDR1 and CDR2 are SGHTA and FQGNSA. This CDR3 spans 15 amino acids. The CDR3 bases are TGTGCCAGCAGCTTCCAAGGAGTGGGGGCTGAAGAACTGTTTTTT. Its protein is CASSFQGVGAEELFF.

This clone appeared a single time. This chain uses TRBV4-1 with TRBJ2-5; maybe TRBD2 (5 bases). Trimming cost V 2 bases and J 5 bases, with 12 bases left between them. Germline loops: CDR1 MGHRA, CDR2 YSYEKL. The CDR3 covers 14 residues. CDR3 coding DNA: TGCGCCAGCAGCCAACGGGGAATCGAGGAGACCCAGTACTTC. Translated, it gives CASSQRGIEETQYF.

The chain has TRBV7-3 and TRBJ2-1; 9 bases fit TRBD1. CDR3 length: 15 amino acids. Germline-derived CDR1 and CDR2 are SGHTA and FQGTGA. V was pared by 5 bases and J by 5 bases, with 7 bases of the junction left unmatched. The CDR3 DNA reads as TGTGCCAGCAGCCTGACAGGGGGATCGGACAATGAGCAGTTCTTC. The encoded protein is CASSLTGGSDNEQFF.

A few counts support this clone. The gene calls are TRBV2 and TRBJ1-2; 7 positions match TRBD1. Germline V CDR1 and CDR2: SNHLY, FYNNEI. J gave up 2 bases and V 6 bases, and 3 bases lay outside the gene matches. The CDR3 totals 13 residues. In DNA form, the CDR3 reads TGTGCCAGCAGCCCGACAGGGAACTATGGCTACACCTTC. Its translation: CASSPTGNYGYTF.

This clone was detected only once. The chain uses TRBV30 and TRBJ1-4; 8 positions match TRBD1. The ends lost 2 bases at V and 8 bases at J; junction bases unmatched: 7. Germline CDR1 reads GTSNPN; CDR2 reads SVGIG (reference sequence). This CDR3 region has 14 residues. CDR3 loop: CAWSLQGGFEKLFF. CDR3 sequence (DNA): TGTGCCTGGAGTTTACAGGGGGGGTTCGAAAAACTGTTTTTT.

This chain joins TRBV30 and TRBJ1-5; 9 positions agree with TRBD1. V trimming: 2 bases; J trimming: 6 bases; junction bases outside the gene matches: 11. Germline V gives CDR1 GTSNPN, CDR2 SVGIG (reference sequence). The CDR3 length is 16 residues. DNA of the CDR3: TGTGCCTGGAGTAGAGGCGGGACAGGGCATCGTCAGCCCCAGCATTTT. Its protein product is CAWSRGGTGHRQPQHF. The entire variable domain, with the rest obtained from reference TRBV30 and TRBJ1-5, is as follows: SQTIHQWPATLVQPVGSPLSLECTVEGTSNPNLYWYRQAAGRGLQLLFYSVGIGQISSEVPQNLSASRPQDRQFILSSKKLLLSDSGFYLCAWSRGGTGHRQPQHFGDGTRLSIL.

V is TRBV18 and J is TRBJ1-3; 8 bases align to TRBD1. Trimming took 3 bases from V and 3 from J; bases not matched to a gene: 4. Germline V gives CDR1 KGHSH, CDR2 LQKENI. This CDR3 is built from 15 residues. CDR3 in DNA: TGTGCCAGCTCACCCGGGACAGGAGGTGGAAACACCATATATTTT. This codes for CASSPGTGGGNTIYF.

The chain combines TRBV13 with TRBJ2-7, with D perhaps matching TRBD1 (5 bases). The length of the CDR3 is 15 residues. V was shortened by 0 bases and J by 3 bases, with 12 bases between the two germline ends. Germline V gene sequence: CDR1 PRHDT, CDR2 FYEKMQ (reference sequence). The CDR3: CASSLGGQIGYEQYF. The CDR3 nucleotides are TGTGCCAGCAGCTTAGGGGGGCAAATCGGCTACGAGCAGTACTTC.

The J gene is TRBJ2-5, the V gene TRBV7-8, with D tentatively TRBD2 (6 bases). The CDR3 contains 15 residues. Germline V gene sequence: CDR1 SGHVS, CDR2 FQNEAQ. V was shortened by 1 base and J by 4 bases, with 13 bases between the two germline ends. CDR3 nucleotide sequence: TGTGCCAGCAGCTTAGTTACCGGGAGAGGAGAGACCCAGTACTTC. Translated: CASSLVTGRGETQYF. The variable domain in full, completed from reference TRBV7-8 and TRBJ2-5, reads GAGVSQSPRYKVAKRGQDVALRCDPISGHVSLFWYQQALGQGPEFLTYFQNEAQLDKSGLPSDRFFAERPEGSVSTLKIQRTQQEDSAVYLCASSLVTGRGETQYFGPGTRLLVL.

The chain is built from TRBV18 and TRBJ2-1; TRBD2 agrees at 9 bases. This CDR3 comprises 17 residues. Looked up from germline, CDR1 is KGHSH and CDR2 is LQKENI. J lost 1 base, V lost 3 bases, and 7 bases had no gene match. The CDR3 region is CASSPRREGRSYNEQFF. In nucleotides, the CDR3 is TGTGCCAGCTCACCGAGGCGGGAGGGCCGTTCCTACAATGAGCAGTTCTTC. Supplemented by reference TRBV18 and TRBJ2-1, the full variable domain reads NAGVMQNPRHLVRRRGQEARLRCSPMKGHSHVYWYRQLPEEGLKFMVYLQKENIIDESGMPKERFSAEFPKEGPSILRIQQVVRGDSAAYFCASSPRREGRSYNEQFFGPGTRLTVL.

This chain joins TRBV7-8 and TRBJ2-3; 8 bases agree with TRBD1. Per the germline V gene, CDR1 is SGHVS and CDR2 is FQNEAQ. V shed 5 bases and J 8 bases; nucleotides not matched to a gene: 9. The CDR3 runs 14 residues. CDR3 region: CASSMDRDVGTQYF. The DNA of the CDR3 is TGTGCCAGCAGCATGGACAGGGACGTCGGTACGCAGTATTTT.